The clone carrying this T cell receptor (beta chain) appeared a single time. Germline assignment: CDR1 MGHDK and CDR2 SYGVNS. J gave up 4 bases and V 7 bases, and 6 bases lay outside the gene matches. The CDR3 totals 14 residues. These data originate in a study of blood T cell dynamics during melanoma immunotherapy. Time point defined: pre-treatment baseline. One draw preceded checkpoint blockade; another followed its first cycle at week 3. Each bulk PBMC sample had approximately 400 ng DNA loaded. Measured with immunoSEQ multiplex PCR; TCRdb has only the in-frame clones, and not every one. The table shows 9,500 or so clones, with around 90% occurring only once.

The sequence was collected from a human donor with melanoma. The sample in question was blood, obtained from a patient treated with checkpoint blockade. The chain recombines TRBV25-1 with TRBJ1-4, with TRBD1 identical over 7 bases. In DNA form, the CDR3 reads TGTGCCAGCACAGATGGACAGGTTAATGAAAAACTGTTTTTT. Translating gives CASTDGQVNEKLFF.